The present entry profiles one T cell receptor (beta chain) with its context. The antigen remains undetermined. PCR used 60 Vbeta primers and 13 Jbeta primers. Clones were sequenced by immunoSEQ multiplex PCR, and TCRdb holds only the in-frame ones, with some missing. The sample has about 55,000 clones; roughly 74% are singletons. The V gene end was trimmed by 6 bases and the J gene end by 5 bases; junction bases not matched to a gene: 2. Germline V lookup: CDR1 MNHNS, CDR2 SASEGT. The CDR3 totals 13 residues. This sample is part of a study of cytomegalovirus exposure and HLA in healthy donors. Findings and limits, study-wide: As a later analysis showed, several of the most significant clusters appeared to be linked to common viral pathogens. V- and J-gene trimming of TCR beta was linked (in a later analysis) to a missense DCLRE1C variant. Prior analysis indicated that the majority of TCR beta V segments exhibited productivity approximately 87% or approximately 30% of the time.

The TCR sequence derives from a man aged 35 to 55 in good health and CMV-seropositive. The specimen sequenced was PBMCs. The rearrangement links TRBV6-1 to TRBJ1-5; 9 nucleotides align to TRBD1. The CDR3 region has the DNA TGTGCCAGCAGACGACAGGGGGATCAGCCCCAGCATTTT. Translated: CASRRQGDQPQHF.